This entry lists 14 T cell receptor beta chains sequenced from one sample in a study of blood T cell repertoires in COVID-19. Profiling relied on immunoSEQ multiplex PCR, and the TCRdb table lists in-frame clones only, not all of them. The data show tens of thousands of clones, more than 80% seen once. Sample: peripheral blood. These receptors all come from a male donor with active COVID-19.

The chain couples TRBV18 to TRBJ1-2, with 7 bases aligning to TRBD1. After removal of 2 bases from V and 7 bases from J, the junction contained 10 bases not matched to a gene. Germline CDR1 KGHSH, CDR2 LQKENI. CDR3 size: 15 residues. CDR3 in DNA: TGTGCCAGCTCACCAAGGGACGGGACAGAGGCTGGCTACACCTTC. This gives the protein CASSPRDGTEAGYTF.

This CDR3 is CASSTVLAGTSYEQYF. The CDR3 coding sequence is TGTGCCAGCAGCACGGTACTAGCGGGTACTTCCTACGAGCAGTACTTC. The V call is TRBV5-6, the J call TRBJ2-7, with TRBD2 matching over 9 bases. The germline V gene encodes CDR1 SGHDT and CDR2 YYEEEE. The CDR3 sequence is 16 residues long. V dropped 4 bases and J dropped 1; count of bases not matched to a gene: 9.

DNA for the CDR3: TGTGCCAGCAGCCCACGACTAGCGGGGGCCACAGATACGCAGTATTTT. Residues: CASSPRLAGATDTQYF. The chain carries TRBV11-2 and TRBJ2-3; 12 nucleotides line up with TRBD2. CDR1 and CDR2 (germline): SGHAT, FQNNGV. Trimming cost V 5 bases and J 2 bases; bases outside gene matches: 5. The CDR3 spans 16 residues.

The chain links TRBV27 to TRBJ1-3, with 7 bases aligning to TRBD1. The CDR3 extends over 15 amino acids. V was clipped by 4 bases and J by 0 bases; unmatched bases: 3. The V gene's germline CDR1 is MNHEY and CDR2 SMNVEV (reference sequence). The CDR3 reads CASSYTGASGNTIYF. CDR3 coding DNA: TGTGCCAGCAGTTATACAGGGGCCTCTGGAAACACCATATATTTT.

The chain uses TRBV7-8 and TRBJ2-1; perhaps TRBD1 as D (5 bases). CDR1 and CDR2 (germline): SGHVS, FQNEAQ. The V end was cut by 4 bases, the J end by 4 bases, with 14 bases between. The CDR3 runs 15 residues. The DNA of the CDR3 is TGTGCCAGCAGCTCTCGATGGGGCCGTTACAATGAGCAGTTCTTC. This gives the protein CASSSRWGRYNEQFF.

The V gene is TRBV18, the J gene TRBJ2-5, with D perhaps matching TRBD1 (6 bases). Germline CDR1 reads KGHSH; CDR2 reads LQKENI. Trimming cost V 2 bases and J 5 bases, with 12 bases left between them. The CDR3 sequence is 14 residues long. CDR3 sequence reads: CASSPGRGLETQYF. DNA for the CDR3: TGTGCCAGCTCACCAGGCAGGGGCCTGGAGACCCAGTACTTC.

This chain uses TRBV19 with TRBJ2-7; D perhaps matches TRBD2 (6 bases). V was shortened by 3 bases and J by 6 bases, with 15 bases between the two germline ends. The CDR3 has 14 amino acids. Germline values: CDR1 LNHDA, CDR2 SQIVND (reference sequence). The CDR3 is CASSMALAISEQYF. The CDR3, as DNA: TGTGCCAGTAGTATGGCACTAGCAATTAGCGAGCAGTACTTC.

The genes are TRBV7-9 and TRBJ1-4; the D gene is possibly TRBD1 (5 bases). Trimming cost V 4 bases and J 8 bases, with 11 bases left between them. This CDR3 contains 13 residues. Germline-derived CDR1 and CDR2 are SEHNR and FQNEAQ (reference sequence). The chain's CDR3 is CASSSPGVEKLFF. The DNA of the CDR3 is TGTGCCAGCAGCTCCCCGGGGGTCGAAAAACTGTTTTTT.

The chain has TRBV29-1 and TRBJ1-1; D not resolved. Germline CDR1 reads SQVTM; CDR2 reads ANQGSEA. The CDR3 is 12 amino acids. V shed 5 bases and J shed 8 bases, with 15 bases lying between them. In DNA form, the CDR3 reads TGCAGCGTTCACCCCGCCGCGGCCGAAGCTTTCTTT. Protein sequence: CSVHPAAAEAFF.

The CDR3 here is CASSLSNSEETQYF. Here the CDR3 DNA reads TGCGCCAGCAGCTTGTCTAATTCCGAAGAGACCCAGTACTTC. V usage is TRBV5-1 and J usage is TRBJ2-5, with D unclear. The germline gives CDR1 SGHRS, CDR2 YFSETQ. The CDR3 runs 14 residues. Trimming left V 1 base short and J 3 bases short, with 10 bases between.

This clone has only a few counts. This sequence joins TRBV3-1 (or the pseudogene TRBV3-2) and TRBJ1-6; possible D gene TRBD1, 6 bases. The CDR3 sequence is 13 residues long. Germline CDR1 LGHDT, CDR2 YNNKEL (reference sequence). The V and J ends lost 5 bases and 9 bases respectively, with 11 bases between them. CDR3: CASSASQGSPLHF. The CDR3, as DNA: TGTGCCAGCAGCGCATCACAGGGTTCACCCCTCCACTTT.

V and J are TRBV5-8 and TRBJ1-1; 10 bases agree with TRBD1. Germline V gives CDR1 SGHTS, CDR2 YDEGEE. The CDR3 contains 14 residues. V lost 5 bases and J lost 3; bases outside the gene matches: 4. The CDR3 loop reads CASRTGTGDTEAFF. Written as DNA, the CDR3 is TGTGCCAGCAGGACCGGGACAGGGGACACTGAAGCTTTCTTT.

J is TRBJ2-3 and V is TRBV3-1 (or the pseudogene TRBV3-2), with D perhaps matching TRBD2 (5 bases). V dropped 4 bases and J dropped 8 bases, with 13 bases sitting between them. Germline loops: CDR1 LGHDT, CDR2 YNNKEL (reference sequence). The CDR3 is 13 residues long. The CDR3 reads CASSLYNGGTQYF. The CDR3 DNA is TGTGCCAGCAGCCTATACAACGGAGGTACGCAGTATTTT.

The chain joins TRBV29-1 to TRBJ2-1, with a possible D match to TRBD2 (7 bases). CDR1 and CDR2 (germline): SQVTM, ANQGSEA. This CDR3 comprises 14 residues. V dropped 6 bases and J dropped 10 bases, with 22 bases sitting between them. The chain's CDR3 is CSVATGYSGGEQFF. The CDR3 DNA reads as TGCAGCGTGGCAACAGGGTACTCGGGGGGCGAGCAGTTCTTC.